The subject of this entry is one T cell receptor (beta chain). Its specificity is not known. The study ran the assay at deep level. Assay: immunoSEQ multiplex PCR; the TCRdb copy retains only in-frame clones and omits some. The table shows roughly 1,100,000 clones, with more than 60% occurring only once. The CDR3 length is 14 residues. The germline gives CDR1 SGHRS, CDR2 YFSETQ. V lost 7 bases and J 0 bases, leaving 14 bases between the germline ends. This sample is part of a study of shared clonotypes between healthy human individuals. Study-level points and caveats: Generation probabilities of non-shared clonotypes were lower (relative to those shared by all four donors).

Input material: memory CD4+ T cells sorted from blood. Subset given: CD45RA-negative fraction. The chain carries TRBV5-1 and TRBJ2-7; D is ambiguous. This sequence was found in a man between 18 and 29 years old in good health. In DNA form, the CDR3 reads TGCGCCAGCCGAGAAACCGGAACCTCCTACGAGCAGTACTTC. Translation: CASRETGTSYEQYF.